A single sample gave rise to the 9 T cell receptor beta chains below, sequenced in a study of cytomegalovirus exposure and HLA in healthy donors. Researchers ran the PCR with 60 Vbeta and 13 Jbeta primers. Profiling relied on immunoSEQ multiplex PCR, and the TCRdb table lists in-frame clones only, not all of them. Counted here are 250,000 to 350,000 clones, roughly 90% occurring once; the ten biggest clones make up approximately 4.3%. Material: PBMCs. These receptors all come from a man aged 40-49 years in good health and CMV-seropositive.

The chain uses TRBV27 and TRBJ2-2, with a tentative D call TRBD1 (5 bases). The CDR3 sequence is 18 residues long. Trimming pared 2 bases from V and 6 bases from J, leaving 22 bases between. Germline V gene lookup returns CDR1 MNHEY and CDR2 SMNVEV (reference sequence). CDR3 nucleotides: TGTGCCAGCAGTTTAAGGTCCCCTGGGGCAAAGAGCGCCGGGGAGCTGTTTTTT. This translates into CASSLRSPGAKSAGELFF.

The chain recombines TRBV7-2 with TRBJ2-7; 11 nucleotides line up with TRBD2. The trim removed 5 bases at V and 0 bases at J, leaving 9 bases unmatched. This CDR3 is 17 amino acids long. CDR1 and CDR2 (germline): SGHTA, FQGNSA. CDR3 in DNA: TGTGCCAGCAGCATATTTACCGGGACTAGCGGCTCCTACGAGCAGTACTTC. Translated, it gives CASSIFTGTSGSYEQYF. Filled out from reference TRBV7-2 and TRBJ2-7, the complete variable domain reads GAGVSQSPSNKVTEKGKDVELRCDPISGHTALYWYRQSLGQGLEFLIYFQGNSAPDKSGLPSDRFSAERTGGSVSTLTIQRTQQEDSAVYLCASSIFTGTSGSYEQYFGPGTRLTVT.

The chain has TRBV29-1 and TRBJ2-5, with D unresolved. This CDR3 is 12 amino acids long. V was pared by 3 bases and J by 2 bases, with 7 bases between. The V gene's germline CDR1 is SQVTM and CDR2 ANQGSEA. The CDR3 coding sequence is TGCAGCGTTGACTACGAGCAAGAGACCCAGTACTTC. This gives the protein CSVDYEQETQYF.

The chain combines TRBV19 with TRBJ2-3; a weak D match, TRBD1 (5 bases). The CDR3 runs 12 residues. With 2 bases removed from V and 6 bases from J, the gap between germline ends came to 6 bases. CDR1 is LNHDA and CDR2 is SQIVND in the germline V gene (reference sequence). The CDR3 loop reads CASSISGDTQYF. CDR3 sequence (DNA): TGTGCCAGTAGTATATCAGGGGATACGCAGTATTTT. Complete variable domain (other parts from reference TRBV19 and TRBJ2-3): DGGITQSPKYLFRKEGQNVTLSCEQNLNHDAMYWYRQDPGQGLRLIYYSQIVNDFQKGDIAEGYSVSREKKESFPLTVTSAQKNPTAFYLCASSISGDTQYFGPGTRLTVL.

The chain recombines TRBV28 with TRBJ2-2; 13 nucleotides match TRBD2. Trimming removed 6 bases from V and 1 base from J; junction bases left unmatched: 5. Germline-derived CDR1 and CDR2 are MDHEN and SYDVKM. The CDR3 consists of 17 residues. CDR3: CASSSRLAGGNTGELFF. The CDR3 DNA follows: TGTGCCAGCAGCTCCCGACTAGCGGGAGGGAACACCGGGGAGCTGTTTTTT.

This clone was seen just once. This chain links TRBV9 with TRBJ2-1, with D possibly TRBD2 on 5 matching bases. The germline V gene has CDR1 SGDLS and CDR2 YYNGEE. The CDR3 loop spans 14 amino acids. V was trimmed by 0 bases and J by 9 bases, leaving 13 bases between them. For the CDR3, the DNA is TGTGCCAGCAGCGTAGGGTCTAGCCGGGGTGAGCAGTTCTTC. It codes for CASSVGSSRGEQFF. The variable domain in full, with the rest retrieved from reference TRBV9 and TRBJ2-1, is DSGVTQTPKHLITATGQRVTLRCSPRSGDLSVYWYQQSLDQGLQFLIQYYNGEERAKGNILERFSAQQFPDLHSELNLSSLELGDSALYFCASSVGSSRGEQFFGPGTRLTVL.

The gene calls are TRBV7-2 and TRBJ2-4; D is unclear. This CDR3 is 15 amino acids long. Germline V gives CDR1 SGHTA, CDR2 FQGNSA. Trimming removed 3 bases from V and 0 bases from J, with 9 bases in between. The CDR3, as DNA: TGTGCCAGCAGCTTTACAGATCTAGCCAAAAACATTCAGTACTTC. Translated, it gives CASSFTDLAKNIQYF. Full variable domain (remainder filled in from reference TRBV7-2 and TRBJ2-4): GAGVSQSPSNKVTEKGKDVELRCDPISGHTALYWYRQSLGQGLEFLIYFQGNSAPDKSGLPSDRFSAERTGGSVSTLTIQRTQQEDSAVYLCASSFTDLAKNIQYFGAGTRLSVL.

V is TRBV15 and J is TRBJ1-1; the match to TRBD1 covers 8 bases. V shed 4 bases, J shed 5 bases, and the junction held 9 bases outside the gene matches. CDR1 is LNHNV and CDR2 is YYDKDF in the germline V gene (reference sequence). The CDR3 runs 15 residues. The CDR3 region has the DNA TGTGCCACCAGCATGGGGACAGGTGGGAGGACTGAAGCTTTCTTT. This encodes CATSMGTGGRTEAFF.

The chain is built from TRBV6-5 and TRBJ1-6; D ambiguous. CDR1 and CDR2 from the germline V gene are MNHEY and SVGAGI. CDR3 size: 15 residues. With 8 bases removed from V and 8 bases from J, the gap between germline ends came to 19 bases. The CDR3 is CASRLGDSDYSPLHF. The CDR3 nucleotides read TGTGCCAGCCGGCTCGGAGACTCCGACTATTCACCCCTCCACTTT.